This is a list of T cell receptor beta chains from one sample in a study of beta chain features in type 1 diabetes. Method: immunoSEQ multiplex PCR; TCRdb's copy keeps in-frame clones and lacks some. The sample records more than 120,000 clones, 8.5% to 12% being singletons. Source material: naive CD4+ T cells from blood. Receptor source: a man between 18 and 35 years old in good health. Both conserved end residues are trimmed from each CDR3.

>TRBV5-1
ASSKGQGAYEQY
>TRBV7-2
ASSSQETQY
>TRBV4-3
ASSQDPPNRGFYNSPLH
>TRBV7-6
ASSGGAHNSPLH
>TRBV7-6
ASSLGGTITDTQY
>TRBV7-9
AGSDSGNQPQH
>TRBV7-8
ASSLFRGSYEQY
>TRBV11-2
ASSLARDYGYT
>TRBV9
ASSIDNDNEQF
>TRBV1
TSSQEAGADQETQY
>TRBV6-5
ASRRDSAGANVLT
>TRBV28
ASRTPGQGAVGYT
>TRBV7-9
ASSFELAGANTGELF
>TRBV13
ASSQYQETQY
>TRBV6-5
ASSYSGGNTEAF
>TRBV9
ASSVAGLSYEQY
>TRBV9
ASSVARGQGGYT
>TRBV2
ASSRNSPLGETQY
>TRBV6-6
ASSRTSGVTDTQY
>TRBV10-3
AISPGSYTGELF
>TRBV18
ASSQGQYSNQPQH
>TRBV6-5
ASSYLRGSPLH
>TRBV7-2
ASSPIAGGPETQY
>TRBV6-5
ASSYSTGPETQY
>TRBV6-1
ASSEVGGYSNQPQH
>TRBV14
ASSQEGWGYSVEQF
>TRBV7-9
ASSFGGGSYNEQF
>TRBV7-2
ASSPRQGETEAF
>TRBV10-3
AIRAGGYTDTQY
>TRBV7-9
ASSSSPPGQGTGELF
>TRBV25-1
ASSPLGQGVETQY
>TRBV5-5
ASSLQGAGDTQY
>TRBV10-3
AISRVGEETQY
>TRBV7-9
ASSLEPGVTGELF
>TRBV18
ASSPRDRDQPQH
>TRBV28
ASSNTGYEQY
>TRBV6-1
ASSKTGTPNTEAF
>TRBV18
ASSPYRTGMNTEAF
>TRBV18
ASSIGQGAMVYEQY
>TRBV28
ASSLFQDSSLYGYT
>TRBV21-1
ASSKGQGARMYIQY
>TRBV19
ASRLGGKGTDTQY
>TRBV11-2
ASSIDREWEAF
>TRBV6-5
ASKEGAGEQY
>TRBV6-6
ASSYSRRGVEKLF
>TRBV18
ASSPLDLPTTDTQY
>TRBV30
AWSVDGAGEGYT
>TRBV5-6
ASSLRRGAYEQY
>TRBV5-4
ASSVSTTGNTEAF
>TRBV28
ASSLKARVGDTGELF
>TRBV7-9
ASSSGTRTHQETQY
>TRBV27
ASSGLRDRGHEQY